This T cell receptor beta chain was captured by sequencing in a study of cytomegalovirus exposure and HLA in healthy donors. Findings of the study overall: Being productive about 87% or about 30% of the time was typical of most TCR beta V segments in an earlier analysis. When a later analysis was performed, an Asian-associated ancestry cluster reportedly had fewer N-insertions than the roughly 670-donor mean.

13 Jbeta primers and 60 Vbeta primers were used for the PCR. In the original analysis: Unique TCR beta chains numbered around 80 million in a later analysis, with roughly 10 million shared. Only in-frame clones appear in the TCRdb table, and some are missing; sequencing was by immunoSEQ multiplex PCR. V, J and clone size are taken as reported in that table, and D and trimming were inferred from the DNA itself. Of about 110,000 clones in the sample, 76% were seen once. The germline V gene has CDR1 SGHDT and CDR2 YYEEEE. V lost 8 bases to trimming and J lost 1 base, with 15 bases between them. The CDR3 loop spans 14 amino acids. In regard to this clone: Its specificity is unknown.

The sequence was collected from a man younger than 45 in good health and CMV-seropositive. Sequenced input: PBMCs. This chain links TRBV5-6 with TRBJ2-5, with a tentative D call TRBD2 (7 bases). The DNA of the CDR3 is TGTGCCAGTCGGCCGGGGGGCCGCCAAGAGACCCAGTACTTC. Translation: CASRPGGRQETQYF.